Detailed here is one T cell receptor (beta chain). Its target is unknown. This sample is part of a study of T cell repertoires in cytomegalovirus infection. Study summary: Selection of CMV epitopes for the study included recently identified HLA-C-restricted and well-studied HLA-B-restricted ones.

V shed 5 bases and J shed 1 base, with 18 bases lying between them. The germline CDR1 and CDR2 sequences are SGHAT and FQNNGV. The CDR3 covers 16 residues. Study findings and constraints: Clonotypes of TCR beta that were HLA-C-restricted and CMV-specific dominated the ex vivo response.

In TCRdb, the reads were re-called with MiXCR into one record per CDR3 protein. This table has around 710,000 distinct CDR3 sequences, roughly 28% appearing once. The sequence was collected from a human donor in good health (CMV status not recorded). Some clones in this sample may be carry-over from other donors' samples. Sequenced material: cultured CD8+ T cells from PBMCs, taken from culture after CMV antigen stimulation. The chain joins TRBV11-2 to TRBJ2-7; D might be TRBD2 (5 bases). The CDR3 reads CASSDLPEEASYEQYF. CDR3 DNA sequence: TGTGCCAGCAGCGACCTTCCGGAGGAGGCTTCCTACGAGCAGTACTTC.